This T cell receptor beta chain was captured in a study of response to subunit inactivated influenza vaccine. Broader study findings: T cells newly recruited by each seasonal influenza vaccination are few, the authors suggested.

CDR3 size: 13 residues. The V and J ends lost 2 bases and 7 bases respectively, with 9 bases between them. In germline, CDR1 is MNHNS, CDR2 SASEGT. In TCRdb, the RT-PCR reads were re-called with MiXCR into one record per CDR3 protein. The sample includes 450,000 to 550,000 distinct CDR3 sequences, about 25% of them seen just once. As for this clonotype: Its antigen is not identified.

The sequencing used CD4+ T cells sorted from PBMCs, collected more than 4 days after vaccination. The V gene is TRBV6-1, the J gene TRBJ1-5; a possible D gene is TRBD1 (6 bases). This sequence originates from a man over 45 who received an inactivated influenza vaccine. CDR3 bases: TGTGCCAGCAGTGAACAGGGGCGCCAGCCCCAGCATTTT. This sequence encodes CASSEQGRQPQHF.